Listed below are T cell receptor beta chains from one sample, sequenced in a study of shared clonotypes between healthy human individuals. Only in-frame clones appear in the TCRdb table, and some are missing; sequencing was by immunoSEQ multiplex PCR. The table shows 900,000 to 1,200,000 clones, with roughly 74% occurring only once. Sequenced: memory CD4+ T cells from PBMCs. These receptors were taken from a man younger than 35 in good health. Some clones in this sample may be carry-over from other donors' samples. Both conserved end residues are part of each CDR3. D genes are given only for firm matches. Some rows have no size entry. The others give once, few or many, or a class for an expanded clone.

D | J | size | V | length | DNA | CDR3
. | TRBJ2-7 | few | TRBV7-2 | 13 | TGTGCAACGGGGTCGGCGGGGAGGTACGAGCAGTACTTC | CATGSAGRYEQYF
. | TRBJ2-3 | few | TRBV18 | 14 | TGTGCCAGCTCACCATCAAGGCGGGACGATACGCAGTATTTT | CASSPSRRDDTQYF
. | TRBJ2-7 | . | TRBV7-9 | 13 | TGTGCCAGCAGCTTCCCTAATACCTACGAGCAGTACTTC | CASSFPNTYEQYF
TRBD1 | TRBJ2-4 | . | TRBV6-5 | 14 | TGTGCCAGCAGTCCCGGGGACAGAGCGGACATTCAGTACTTC | CASSPGDRADIQYF
. | TRBJ2-6 | . | TRBV10-2 | 14 | TGCGCCAGCTGTGCACAGGCTGGGGCCAACGTCCTGACTTTC | CASCAQAGANVLTF
. | TRBJ1-2 | . | TRBV18 | 15 | TGTGCCAGCTCACCATCCTCCTGGGGTGGGGATGGCTACACCTTC | CASSPSSWGGDGYTF
TRBD1 | TRBJ2-7 | once | TRBV18 | 16 | TGTGCCAGCTCACCAGCCTCCGGGACAGGGTCCTACGAGCAGTACTTC | CASSPASGTGSYEQYF
TRBD2 | TRBJ2-5 | . | TRBV25-1 | 18 | TGTGCCAGCAGTGAATATGAATGGCGGGAGCCCTCCCAAGAGACCCAGTACTTC | CASSEYEWREPSQETQYF
. | TRBJ1-2 | once | TRBV11-2 | 14 | TGTGCCAGCGGCGAAAAGGGGAGGAATTATGGCTACACCTTC | CASGEKGRNYGYTF
TRBD1 | TRBJ1-2 | . | TRBV28 | 16 | TGTGCCAGCAGCTCTCTTGGGACAGGGTCTAACTATGGCTACACCTTC | CASSSLGTGSNYGYTF
TRBD1 | TRBJ2-3 | . | TRBV19 | 11 | TGTGCCAGCAGTGGCGGACAGGCGCAGTATTTT | CASSGGQAQYF
TRBD2 | TRBJ2-3 | . | TRBV9 | 16 | TGTGCCAGCAGCGTAGATCCGGGGGGGGCCACAGATACGCAGTATTTT | CASSVDPGGATDTQYF
TRBD1 | TRBJ2-7 | . | TRBV9 | 17 | TGTGCCAGCAGCCCCCGCAATCCCGGGACAGGGGGCGAGGAGCAGTACTTC | CASSPRNPGTGGEEQYF
TRBD2 | TRBJ2-1 | . | TRBV5-1 | 13 | TGCGCCAGCAGCTTGGGACCGGCGGGAGCCCAGTTCTTC | CASSLGPAGAQFF
TRBD2 | TRBJ2-1 | . | TRBV10-3 | 16 | TGTGCCATCAGTGAGGACGGGACTAGCGGCTACAATGAGCAGTTCTTC | CAISEDGTSGYNEQFF
. | TRBJ1-5 | . | TRBV5-1 | 13 | TGCGCCAGCAGCTTTGTGGGGCATCAGCCCCAGCATTTT | CASSFVGHQPQHF